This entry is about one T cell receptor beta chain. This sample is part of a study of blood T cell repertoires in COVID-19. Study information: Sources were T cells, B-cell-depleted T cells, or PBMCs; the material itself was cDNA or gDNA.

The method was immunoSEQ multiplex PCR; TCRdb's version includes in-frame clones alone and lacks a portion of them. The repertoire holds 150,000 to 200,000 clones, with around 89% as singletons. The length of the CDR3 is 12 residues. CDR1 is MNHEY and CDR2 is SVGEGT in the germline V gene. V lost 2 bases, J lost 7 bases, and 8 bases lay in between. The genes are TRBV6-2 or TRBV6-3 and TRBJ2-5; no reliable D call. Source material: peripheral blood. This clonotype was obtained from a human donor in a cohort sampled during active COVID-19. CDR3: CASSYGPGTQYF. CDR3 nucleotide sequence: TGTGCCAGCAGTTACGGCCCGGGGACCCAGTACTTC.